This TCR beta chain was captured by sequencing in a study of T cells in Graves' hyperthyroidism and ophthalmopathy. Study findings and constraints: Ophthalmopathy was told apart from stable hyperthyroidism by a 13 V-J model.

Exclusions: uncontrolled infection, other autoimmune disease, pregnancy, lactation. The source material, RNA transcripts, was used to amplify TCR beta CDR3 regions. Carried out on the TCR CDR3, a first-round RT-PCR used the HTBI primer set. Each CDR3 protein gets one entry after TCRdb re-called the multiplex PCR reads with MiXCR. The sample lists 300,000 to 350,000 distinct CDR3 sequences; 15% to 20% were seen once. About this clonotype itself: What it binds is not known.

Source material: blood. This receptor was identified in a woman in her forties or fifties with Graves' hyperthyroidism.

Here the CDR3 reads CASSATRGSYEQYF. DNA for the CDR3: TGTGCCAGCAGCGCCACGAGGGGTTCCTACGAGCAGTACTTC. This chain connects TRBV9 to TRBJ2-7, with D perhaps TRBD1 or TRBD2 (5 bases each). Between the trimmed V and J ends, which lost 3 bases and 1 base, there was a span of 11 bases. The CDR3 is made up of 14 amino acids. Germline CDR1 is SGDLS and CDR2 is YYNGEE.